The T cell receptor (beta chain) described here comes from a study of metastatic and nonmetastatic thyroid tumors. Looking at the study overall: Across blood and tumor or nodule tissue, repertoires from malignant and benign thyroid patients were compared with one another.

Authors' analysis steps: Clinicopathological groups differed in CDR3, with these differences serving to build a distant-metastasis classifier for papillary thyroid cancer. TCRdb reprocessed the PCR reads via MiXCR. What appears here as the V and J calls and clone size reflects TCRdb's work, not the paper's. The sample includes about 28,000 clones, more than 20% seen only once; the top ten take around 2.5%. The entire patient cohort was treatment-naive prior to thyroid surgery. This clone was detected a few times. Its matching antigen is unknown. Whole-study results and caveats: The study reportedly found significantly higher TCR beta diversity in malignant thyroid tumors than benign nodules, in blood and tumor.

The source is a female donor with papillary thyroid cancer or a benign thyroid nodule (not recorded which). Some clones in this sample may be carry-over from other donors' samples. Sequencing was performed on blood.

This CDR3 is CASSPLAGTSGNYEQYF. DNA of the CDR3: TGTGCCAGCAGCCCACTAGCCGGGACTAGCGGGAACTACGAGCAGTACTTC. The rearrangement joins TRBV7-8 to TRBJ2-7; the match to TRBD2 covers 13 bases. The CDR3 has 17 residues. The V gene's germline CDR1 is SGHVS and CDR2 FQNEAQ. J gave up 3 bases and V 5 bases, and 10 bases lay outside the gene matches.